These 6 T cell receptor beta chains originate from one sample sequenced in a study of T cells in Graves' hyperthyroidism and ophthalmopathy. Regions amplified from RNA transcripts were the TCR beta CDR3 regions. First-round RT-PCR of the TCR CDR3 relied on the HTBI primer set. TCRdb reanalysed the multiplex PCR reads using MiXCR and keeps one entry per CDR3 protein. The sample contains around 700,000 distinct CDR3 sequences, 30% to 40% of which appear only once. Sequenced material: blood. The source is a woman between 40 and 50 years old with Graves' hyperthyroidism.

In this sample, this clonotype turned up many times. CDR3 DNA: TGTGCCAGCAGCTTGACCCCAGATACGCAGTATTTT. Translation gives CASSLTPDTQYF. V usage is TRBV7-6 and J usage is TRBJ2-3, with unresolved D. With 3 bases removed from V and 4 bases from J, the gap between germline ends came to 5 bases. In germline, CDR1 is SGHVS, CDR2 FNYEAQ. This CDR3 contains 12 residues.

Concerning this clonotype itself: A junction boundary mismatches the germline segment, possibly from a read error. The chain links TRBV7-6 to TRBJ2-7; possible D gene TRBD2, 5 bases. CDR3 length equals 13 residues. Germline V gene sequence: CDR1 SGHVS, CDR2 FNYEAQ. This chain's CDR3 is CASSFDGNYEQYF. The CDR3 bases are TGTGCTAGCAGCTTTGACGGGAACTACGAGCAGTACTTC. The variable domain in full, with the rest retrieved from reference TRBV7-6 and TRBJ2-7, is GAGVSQSPRYKVTKRGQDVALRCDPISGHVSLYWYRQALGQGPEFLTYFNYEAQQDKSGLPNDRFSAERPEGSISTLTIQRTEQRDSAMYRCASSFDGNYEQYFGPGTRLTVT.

This clonotype was counted between two and nine times. The rearrangement links TRBV13 to TRBJ2-5, with D perhaps TRBD1 or TRBD2 (5 bases each). The germline gives CDR1 PRHDT, CDR2 FYEKMQ (reference sequence). V was pared by 1 base and J by 7 bases, with 13 bases between. The CDR3 contains 14 residues. In DNA, the CDR3 is TGTGCCAGCAGCTTAGTTGGGGGAGAGGGGACCCAGTACTTC. Its translation: CASSLVGGEGTQYF.

This sequence joins TRBV4-1 and TRBJ2-7, with D possibly TRBD2 on 5 matching bases. The CDR3 runs 15 residues. CDR1 and CDR2 from the germline V gene are MGHRA and YSYEKL. V lost 6 bases, J lost 6 bases, and 21 bases lay in between. The CDR3 spells CASRRATVDSVEQYF. In DNA, the CDR3 is TGCGCCAGCAGGCGGGCAACGGTGGATTCCGTCGAGCAGTACTTC.

This clonotype turned up a few times. This sequence joins TRBV28 and TRBJ2-7, with TRBD2 matching over 14 bases. The CDR3 spans 14 residues. The germline gives CDR1 MDHEN, CDR2 SYDVKM. J lost 7 bases, V lost 6 bases, and 5 bases had no gene match. The CDR3: CASRGTSGSWEQYF. In DNA form, the CDR3 reads TGTGCCAGCAGGGGGACTAGCGGGAGCTGGGAGCAGTACTTC. The full variable domain, in which reference TRBV28 and TRBJ2-7 provide the parts outside the CDR3, is DVKVTQSSRYLVKRTGEKVFLECVQDMDHENMFWYRQDPGLGLRLIYFSYDVKMKEKGDIPEGYSVSREKKERFSLILESASTNQTSMYLCASRGTSGSWEQYFGPGTRLTVT.

This clonotype appeared a few times. V gene TRBV19 combines with J gene TRBJ1-3; D not certain. Germline V gene sequence: CDR1 LNHDA, CDR2 SQIVND (reference sequence). CDR3 size: 16 residues. V was clipped by 5 bases and J by 0 bases, with 14 bases between them. The CDR3 nucleotides are TGTGCCAGTAGTCGGCAGACAACCCTCTCTGGAAACACCATATATTTT. Translation gives CASSRQTTLSGNTIYF.